This T cell receptor beta chain derives from a study of T cell responses to AZD1222 COVID-19 vaccine. Broader study findings: At baseline, seropositivity was found in only a handful of AZD1222 recipients.

There are 12 residues in the CDR3. V dropped 6 bases and J dropped 6 bases, with 9 bases sitting between them. Germline-derived CDR1 and CDR2 are MDHEN and SYDVKM. Method: immunoSEQ multiplex PCR; TCRdb's copy keeps in-frame clones and lacks some. The table shows over 200,000 clones, with 90% to 95% occurring only once. Concerning this clone itself: What it binds is not known.

The chain joins TRBV28 to TRBJ2-1; D is undetermined. Material: peripheral blood, obtained 28 days after the second dose of the MenACWY control vaccine. The clonotype originates from an adult who received the MenACWY meningococcal vaccine as a control. The CDR3 bases are TGTGCCAGCAGACGCCTCTCCAATGAGCAGTTCTTC. It translates to CASRRLSNEQFF.